This T cell receptor beta chain was recovered during a study of control samples from healthy donors and cancer patients. Generated by immunoSEQ multiplex PCR, the TCRdb table keeps only in-frame clones and is missing some. The sample holds roughly 100,000 clones; about four fifths are singletons and the top ten take roughly 13%. J lost 5 bases, V lost 1 base, and 9 bases had no gene match. In germline, CDR1 is MDHEN, CDR2 SYDVKM. The CDR3 has 17 amino acids. The chain has TRBV28 and TRBJ2-1; 9 nucleotides align to TRBD2. The sample taken for sequencing was blood. The receptor comes from a woman aged 50 to 60 in good health. In DNA form, the CDR3 reads TGTGCCAGCAGTTTATCGTTGGGGACTAGCCGAAACAATGAGCAGTTCTTC. Residues: CASSLSLGTSRNNEQFF.